These T cell receptor beta chains were read from a single sample in a study of cytomegalovirus exposure and HLA in healthy donors. Libraries were prepared by immunoSEQ multiplex PCR; TCRdb keeps only in-frame clonotypes and omits some of them. Of 120,000 to 150,000 clones listed, just under 85% are singletons. The sequencing input was PBMCs. These receptors came from a woman aged 40 to 50 in good health and CMV-seronegative. Each CDR3 is given with its conserved first and last residue. Fields, in order: clone size, D gene, J gene, V gene, CDR3 protein, CDR3 DNA. The D gene is left open where the match is weak. Not every row has a clone size; where given, it reads once, few, many or a size class.

>NA|TRBD2|TRBJ2-1|TRBV11-3
CASSSGWTSGTQDYNEQFF
TGTGCCAGCAGCTCTGGGTGGACTAGCGGTACTCAAGACTACAATGAGCAGTTCTTC
>NA|NA|TRBJ2-7|TRBV5-1
CASSLEMVGDHSYEQYF
TGCGCCAGCAGCTTGGAAATGGTAGGGGATCACTCCTACGAGCAGTACTTC
>NA|NA|TRBJ2-7|TRBV28
CASSLVFEYEQYF
TGTGCCAGCAGTTTGGTGTTTGAGTACGAGCAGTACTTC
>NA|TRBD1|TRBJ2-3|TRBV7-3
CASSPSRGLTDTQYF
TGTGCCAGCAGCCCGTCCAGGGGGCTGACAGATACGCAGTATTTT
>NA|NA|TRBJ1-3|TRBV6-1
CASSPDSVGNTIYF
TGTGCCAGCTCCCCGGACAGTGTCGGAAACACCATATATTTT
>once|NA|TRBJ1-1|TRBV19
CASSLGQDRYVTEAFF
TGTGCCAGTAGTCTCGGACAAGATCGGTACGTGACTGAAGCTTTCTTT
>NA|NA|TRBJ2-7|TRBV4-3
CASSQLLGQSYEQYF
TGCGCCAGCAGCCAACTACTAGGGCAAAGCTACGAGCAGTACTTC
>NA|NA|TRBJ1-1|TRBV7-3
CASSLSRVTEAFF
TGTGCCAGCAGCTTATCGAGGGTAACTGAAGCTTTCTTT
>NA|TRBD1|TRBJ1-2|TRBV7-6
CASSLKSYRGRPYGYTF
TGTGCCAGCAGCTTAAAAAGTTACAGGGGAAGGCCCTATGGCTACACCTTC
>NA|NA|TRBJ2-7|TRBV10-3
CAISEWRPTVSYEQYF
TGTGCCATCAGTGAATGGCGGCCTACCGTCTCCTACGAGCAGTACTTC
>NA|NA|TRBJ1-1|TRBV4-1
CASSQAGFTEAFF
TGCGCCAGCAGCCAAGCGGGGTTCACTGAAGCTTTCTTT
>NA|TRBD2|TRBJ2-3|TRBV28
CASSPFGGSGSWVGTQYF
TGTGCCAGCAGTCCCTTCGGGGGTAGCGGGAGTTGGGTGGGTACGCAGTATTTT
>NA|TRBD1|TRBJ1-4|TRBV10-3
CASAGTGNEKLFF
TGTGCCAGCGCAGGGACAGGAAATGAAAAACTGTTTTTT
>once|TRBD1|TRBJ2-7|TRBV6-1
CASSDRGEYEQYF
TGTGCCAGCAGCGACAGGGGGGAGTACGAGCAGTACTTC
>NA|TRBD1|TRBJ1-2|TRBV29-1
CSVTGTVDNYGYTF
TGCAGCGTCACCGGGACAGTTGATAACTATGGCTACACCTTC
>NA|TRBD1|TRBJ1-1|TRBV6-5
CASRHRGRAFF
TGTGCCAGCAGACACAGGGGGCGAGCTTTCTTT
>NA|NA|TRBJ2-5|TRBV5-3
CARSSSFSEETQYF
TGTGCCAGAAGCTCCTCTTTCTCAGAAGAGACCCAGTACTTC
>NA|NA|TRBJ2-1|TRBV7-8
CASSFTELNEQFF
TGTGCCAGCAGCTTTACAGAACTCAATGAGCAGTTCTTC
>NA|TRBD1|TRBJ1-2|TRBV4-2
CASRLTGGRDYGYTF
TGTGCCAGCAGGCTAACAGGGGGCAGGGACTATGGCTACACCTTC
>NA|TRBD1|TRBJ2-5|TRBV4-1
CASSHPGAGQGAETQYF
TGCGCCAGCAGCCACCCTGGAGCGGGACAGGGGGCAGAGACCCAGTACTTC
>NA|NA|TRBJ2-2|TRBV11-2
CASSLPLNTGELFF
TGTGCCAGCAGCTTACCACTCAACACCGGGGAGCTGTTTTTT
>NA|TRBD1|TRBJ2-7|TRBV2
CASVRQGISYEQYF
TGTGCCAGCGTGCGACAGGGGATTTCCTACGAGCAGTACTTC
>once|TRBD1|TRBJ1-2|TRBV6-5
CASRGTGGPGFDYTF
TGTGCCAGCAGGGGGACAGGGGGCCCTGGGTTCGACTACACCTTC
>NA|NA|TRBJ1-4|TRBV29-1
CSVGRETEKLFF
TGCAGCGTTGGCAGGGAAACTGAAAAACTGTTTTTT
>NA|NA|TRBJ2-1|TRBV2
CASTLQGYEQFF
TGTGCCAGCACCTTACAGGGCTATGAGCAGTTCTTC
>NA|TRBD2|TRBJ2-7|TRBV13
CASSPGRGVYEQYF
TGTGCCAGCAGCCCTGGACGGGGGGTATACGAGCAGTACTTC
>NA|TRBD1|TRBJ2-7|TRBV29-1
CSVGQGTYEQYF
TGCAGCGTTGGACAGGGTACCTACGAGCAGTACTTC
>NA|NA|TRBJ2-5|TRBV9
CASSPRGTTNQETQYF
TGTGCCAGCAGCCCCCGAGGAACGACCAACCAAGAGACCCAGTACTTC
>NA|TRBD2|TRBJ2-5|TRBV7-3
CASSSGTSGNLQETQYF
TGTGCCAGCAGCTCGGGGACTAGCGGGAACCTCCAAGAGACCCAGTACTTC
>NA|NA|TRBJ1-5|TRBV19
CASRNPGARNQPQHF
TGTGCCAGTAGGAATCCTGGAGCACGTAATCAGCCCCAGCATTTT
>NA|TRBD1|TRBJ2-7|TRBV9
CASSLGTDPTKQYF
TGTGCCAGCAGCCTGGGGACAGACCCTACGAAGCAGTACTTC
>NA|TRBD2|TRBJ2-1|TRBV2
CASSETSGRGSYNEQFF
TGTGCCAGCAGTGAGACTAGCGGGAGAGGCTCTTACAATGAGCAGTTCTTC
>NA|TRBD2|TRBJ2-1|TRBV4-2
CASSQPSATSGYNEQFF
TGTGCCAGCAGCCAACCCTCAGCGACTAGCGGATACAATGAGCAGTTCTTC
>NA|TRBD2|TRBJ2-7|TRBV7-8
CASSSFSGRPYEQYF
TGTGCCAGCAGCTCCTTTAGCGGGAGACCCTACGAGCAGTACTTC
>NA|TRBD1|TRBJ1-1|TRBV10-3
CAISVDRGYTEAFF
TGTGCCATCAGTGTTGACAGGGGCTATACTGAAGCTTTCTTT
>NA|TRBD1|TRBJ2-2|TRBV6-4
CASRYSGTGGTGELFF
TGTGCCAGCAGATATTCCGGGACAGGGGGCACCGGGGAGCTGTTTTTT
>NA|TRBD2|TRBJ2-1|TRBV28
CASSLGLAGGGNEQFF
TGTGCCAGCAGTTTAGGACTAGCGGGAGGAGGAAATGAGCAGTTCTTC